This TCR beta chain was found in a study of CD8 T cells in ankylosing spondylitis. Overall study results and limits: Some motif variants had been reported before (in reactive arthritis synovial fluid and blood).

As to this clonotype: What it recognizes is unknown.

The length of the CDR3 is 15 residues. Germline lookup yields CDR1 MNHNS and CDR2 SASEGT. The trim removed 6 bases at V and 5 bases at J, leaving 10 bases unmatched. Quantitative 5'-RACE with molecular barcodes was used to make the TCR beta libraries. TCRdb re-analysed the 5' RACE reads in MiXCR, keeping a single row per CDR3 protein. The data contain approximately 350,000 distinct CDR3 sequences, roughly 20% of them singletons. The chain joins TRBV6-1 to TRBJ2-5; 9 positions agree with TRBD1. The sequence was collected from a male donor with ankylosing spondylitis or in good health (not recorded which). The sequencing input was blood, either unsorted or a sorted T cell fraction (not recorded which). The CDR3 bases are TGTGCCAGCAGCTCGGGACAGGGAGGGGTGGAGACCCAGTACTTC. Its protein product is CASSSGQGGVETQYF.